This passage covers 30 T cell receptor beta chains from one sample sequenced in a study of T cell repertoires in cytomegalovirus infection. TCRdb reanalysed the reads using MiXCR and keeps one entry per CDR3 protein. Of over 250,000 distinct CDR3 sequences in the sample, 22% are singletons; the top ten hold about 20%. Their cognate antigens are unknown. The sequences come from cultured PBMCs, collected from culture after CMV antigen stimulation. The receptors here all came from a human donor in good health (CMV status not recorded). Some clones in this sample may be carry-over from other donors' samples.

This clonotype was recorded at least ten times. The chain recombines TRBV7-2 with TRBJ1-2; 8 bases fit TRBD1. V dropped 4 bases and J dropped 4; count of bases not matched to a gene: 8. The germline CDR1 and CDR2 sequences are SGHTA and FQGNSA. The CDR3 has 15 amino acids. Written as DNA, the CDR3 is TGTGCCAGCAGCTCCACTGGACAGGGCGCCTATGGCTACACCTTC. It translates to CASSSTGQGAYGYTF.

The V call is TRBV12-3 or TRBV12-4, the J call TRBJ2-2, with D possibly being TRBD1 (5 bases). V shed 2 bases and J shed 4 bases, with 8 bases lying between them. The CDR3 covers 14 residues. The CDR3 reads CASSLTGSTGELFF. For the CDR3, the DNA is TGTGCCAGCAGTTTAACAGGTTCCACCGGGGAGCTGTTTTTT.

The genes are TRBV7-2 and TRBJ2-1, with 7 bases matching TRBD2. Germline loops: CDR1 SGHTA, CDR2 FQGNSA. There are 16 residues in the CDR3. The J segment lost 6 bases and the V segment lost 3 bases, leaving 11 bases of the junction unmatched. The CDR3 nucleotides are TGTGCCAGCAGCTTTACGAGCGGGGCGTCTGGCAATGAGCAGTTCTTC. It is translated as CASSFTSGASGNEQFF. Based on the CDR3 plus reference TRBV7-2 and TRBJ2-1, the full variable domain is GAGVSQSPSNKVTEKGKDVELRCDPISGHTALYWYRQSLGQGLEFLIYFQGNSAPDKSGLPSDRFSAERTGGSVSTLTIQRTQQEDSAVYLCASSFTSGASGNEQFFGPGTRLTVL.

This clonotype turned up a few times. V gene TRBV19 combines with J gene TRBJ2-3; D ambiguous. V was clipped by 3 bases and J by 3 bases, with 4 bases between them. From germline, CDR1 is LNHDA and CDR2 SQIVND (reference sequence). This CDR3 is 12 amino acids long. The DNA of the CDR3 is TGTGCCAGTAGTATTACGACAGATACGCAGTATTTT. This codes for CASSITTDTQYF.

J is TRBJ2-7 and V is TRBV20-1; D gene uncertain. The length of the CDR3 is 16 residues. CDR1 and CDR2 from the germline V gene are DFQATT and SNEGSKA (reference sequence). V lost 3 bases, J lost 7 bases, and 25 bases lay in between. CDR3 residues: CSASRNSGNRLEEQYF. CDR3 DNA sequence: TGCAGTGCTAGCCGAAACAGTGGGAATCGGCTGGAAGAGCAGTACTTC.

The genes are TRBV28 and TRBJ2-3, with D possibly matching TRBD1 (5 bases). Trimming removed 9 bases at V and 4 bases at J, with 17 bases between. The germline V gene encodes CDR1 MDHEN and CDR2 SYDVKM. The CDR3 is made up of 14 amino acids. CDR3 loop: CASVYDSWSDTQYF. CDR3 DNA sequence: TGTGCCAGTGTCTACGACAGTTGGTCAGATACGCAGTATTTT.

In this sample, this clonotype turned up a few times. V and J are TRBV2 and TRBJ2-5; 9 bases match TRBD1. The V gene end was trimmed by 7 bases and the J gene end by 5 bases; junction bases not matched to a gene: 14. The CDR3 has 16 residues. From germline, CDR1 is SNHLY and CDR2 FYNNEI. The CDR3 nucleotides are TGTGCCAGCAAAAAAGTCAGGGGGACAGGGACCGAGACCCAGTACTTC. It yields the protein CASKKVRGTGTETQYF.

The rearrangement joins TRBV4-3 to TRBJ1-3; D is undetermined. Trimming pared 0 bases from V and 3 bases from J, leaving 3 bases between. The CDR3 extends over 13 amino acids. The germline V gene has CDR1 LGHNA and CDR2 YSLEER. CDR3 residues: CASSQEYGNTIYF. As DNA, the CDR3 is TGCGCCAGCAGCCAAGAGTATGGAAACACCATATATTTT.

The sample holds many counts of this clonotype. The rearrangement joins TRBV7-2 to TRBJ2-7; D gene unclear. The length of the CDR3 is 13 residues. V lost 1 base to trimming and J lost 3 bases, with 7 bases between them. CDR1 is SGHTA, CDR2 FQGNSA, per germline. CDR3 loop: CASSLVANYEQYF. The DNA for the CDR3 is TGTGCCAGCAGCTTAGTAGCCAACTACGAGCAGTACTTC.

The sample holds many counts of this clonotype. The CDR3 sequence is CASSYKSGRVLAYNEQFF. The CDR3 nucleotides read TGTGCCAGCAGTTACAAAAGCGGGAGGGTACTGGCCTACAATGAGCAGTTCTTC. The chain employs TRBV7-6 and TRBJ2-1; 10 positions agree with TRBD2. J lost 2 bases, V lost 6 bases, and 13 bases had no gene match. CDR1 is SGHVS and CDR2 is FNYEAQ in the germline V gene. The CDR3 has 18 amino acids.

This CDR3 reads CASSLQGRGTGGTFF. Written as DNA, the CDR3 is TGTGCCAGCAGCTTACAGGGACGAGGAACAGGGGGAACTTTCTTT. The chain carries TRBV7-8 and TRBJ1-1; 8 bases align to TRBD1. The CDR3 is made up of 15 amino acids. Germline assignment: CDR1 SGHVS and CDR2 FQNEAQ. V shed 2 bases and J 12 bases; nucleotides not matched to a gene: 14.

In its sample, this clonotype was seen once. CDR3 amino acids: CASSTGLGPGIQYF. CDR3 bases: TGTGCCAGCAGTACAGGGTTGGGGCCGGGCATTCAGTACTTC. The chain carries TRBV6-5 and TRBJ2-4, with a weak D call TRBD1 (6 bases). V gave up 5 bases and J gave up 9 bases, with 17 bases separating them. The CDR3 is 14 amino acids. CDR1 MNHEY and CDR2 SVGAGI come from the germline V gene.

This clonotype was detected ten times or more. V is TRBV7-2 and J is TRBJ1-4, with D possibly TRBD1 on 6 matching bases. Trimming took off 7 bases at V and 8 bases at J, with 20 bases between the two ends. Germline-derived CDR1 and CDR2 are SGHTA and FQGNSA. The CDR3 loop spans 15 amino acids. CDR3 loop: CASNMGAGGDEKLFF. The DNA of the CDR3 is TGTGCCAGCAACATGGGGGCAGGAGGGGACGAAAAACTGTTTTTT.

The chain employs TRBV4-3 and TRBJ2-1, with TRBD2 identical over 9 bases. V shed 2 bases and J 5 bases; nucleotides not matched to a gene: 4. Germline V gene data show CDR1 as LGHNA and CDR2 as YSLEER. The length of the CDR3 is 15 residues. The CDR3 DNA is TGCGCCAGCAGCCAATTCCAGCGGGAGGACAATGAGCAGTTCTTC. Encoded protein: CASSQFQREDNEQFF.

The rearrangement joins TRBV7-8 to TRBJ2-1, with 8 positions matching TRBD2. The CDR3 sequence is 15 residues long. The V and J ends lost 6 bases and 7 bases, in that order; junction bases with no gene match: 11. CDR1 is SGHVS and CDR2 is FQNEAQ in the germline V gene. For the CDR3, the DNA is TGTGCCAGCAGTCCCGGGGGGGGGTTTGGGAATGAGCAGTTCTTC. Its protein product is CASSPGGGFGNEQFF. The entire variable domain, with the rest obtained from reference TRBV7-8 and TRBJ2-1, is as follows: GAGVSQSPRYKVAKRGQDVALRCDPISGHVSLFWYQQALGQGPEFLTYFQNEAQLDKSGLPSDRFFAERPEGSVSTLKIQRTQQEDSAVYLCASSPGGGFGNEQFFGPGTRLTVL.

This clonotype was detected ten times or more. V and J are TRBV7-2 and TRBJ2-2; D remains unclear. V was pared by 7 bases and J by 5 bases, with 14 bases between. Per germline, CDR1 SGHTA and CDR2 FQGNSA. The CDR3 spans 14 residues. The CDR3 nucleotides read TGTGCCAGCAACCTAATCGGTGGTACCGGGGAGCTGTTTTTT. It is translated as CASNLIGGTGELFF.

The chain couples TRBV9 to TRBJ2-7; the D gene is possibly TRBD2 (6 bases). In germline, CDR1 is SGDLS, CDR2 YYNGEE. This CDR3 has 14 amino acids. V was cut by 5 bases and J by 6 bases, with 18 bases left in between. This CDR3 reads CASSAAGSAREQYF. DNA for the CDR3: TGTGCCAGCAGTGCAGCCGGGAGTGCCCGCGAGCAGTACTTC. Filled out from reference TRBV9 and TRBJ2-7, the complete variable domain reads DSGVTQTPKHLITATGQRVTLRCSPRSGDLSVYWYQQSLDQGLQFLIQYYNGEERAKGNILERFSAQQFPDLHSELNLSSLELGDSALYFCASSAAGSAREQYFGPGTRLTVT.

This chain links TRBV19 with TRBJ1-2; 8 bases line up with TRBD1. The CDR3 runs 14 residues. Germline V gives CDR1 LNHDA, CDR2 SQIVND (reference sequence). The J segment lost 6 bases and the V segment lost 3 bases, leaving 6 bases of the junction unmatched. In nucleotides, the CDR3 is TGTGCCAGTAGTATTACCGGGACAGGAGATGGCTACACCTTC. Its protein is CASSITGTGDGYTF.

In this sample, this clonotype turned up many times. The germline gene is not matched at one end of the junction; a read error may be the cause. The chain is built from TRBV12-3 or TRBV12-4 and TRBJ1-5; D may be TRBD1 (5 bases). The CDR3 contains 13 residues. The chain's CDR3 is CASSLAGNQPQHF. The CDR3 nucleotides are TGTGCCAGCAGTCTAGCAGGGAATCAGCCCCAGCATTTT.

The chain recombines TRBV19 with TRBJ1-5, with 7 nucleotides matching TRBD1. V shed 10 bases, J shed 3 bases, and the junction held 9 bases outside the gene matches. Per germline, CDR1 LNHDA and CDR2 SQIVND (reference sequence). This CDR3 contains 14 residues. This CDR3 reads CATQTGANNQPQHF. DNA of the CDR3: TGTGCCACCCAAACAGGGGCCAACAATCAGCCCCAGCATTTT. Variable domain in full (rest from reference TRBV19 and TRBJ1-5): DGGITQSPKYLFRKEGQNVTLSCEQNLNHDAMYWYRQDPGQGLRLIYYSQIVNDFQKGDIAEGYSVSREKKESFPLTVTSAQKNPTAFYLCATQTGANNQPQHFGDGTRLSIL.

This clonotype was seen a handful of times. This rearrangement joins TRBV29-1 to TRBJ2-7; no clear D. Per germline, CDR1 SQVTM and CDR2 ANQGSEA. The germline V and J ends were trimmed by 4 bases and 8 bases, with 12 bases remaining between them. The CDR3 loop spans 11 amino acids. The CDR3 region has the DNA TGCAGCGTTGTCTCAGGCAACAAGCAGTACTTC. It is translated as CSVVSGNKQYF.

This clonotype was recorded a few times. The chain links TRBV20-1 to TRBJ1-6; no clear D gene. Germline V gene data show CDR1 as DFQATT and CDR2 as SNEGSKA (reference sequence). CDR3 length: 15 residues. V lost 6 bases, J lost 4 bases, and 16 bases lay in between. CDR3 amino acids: CSALESAVYNSPLHF. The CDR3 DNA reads TGCAGTGCCCTTGAGAGTGCGGTGTATAATTCACCCCTCCACTTT.

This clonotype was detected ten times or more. This CDR3 is CASSPDRGPYEQYF. In DNA form, the CDR3 reads TGTGCCAGCAGCCCGGACAGGGGGCCCTACGAGCAGTACTTC. This chain joins TRBV7-9 and TRBJ2-7; 11 positions match TRBD1. V shed 5 bases and J 2 bases; nucleotides not matched to a gene: 2. Germline CDR1 and CDR2: SEHNR and FQNEAQ (reference sequence). The CDR3 totals 14 residues.

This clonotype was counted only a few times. The CDR3 bases are TGTGCCAGCAGTTCTACAGCTTATAGCAATCAGCCCCAGCATTTT. Translation: CASSSTAYSNQPQHF. The chain is built from TRBV28 and TRBJ1-5; D remains ambiguous. The germline gives CDR1 MDHEN, CDR2 SYDVKM. The CDR3 contains 15 residues. Trimming stripped 4 bases from V and 0 bases from J, with 10 bases between.

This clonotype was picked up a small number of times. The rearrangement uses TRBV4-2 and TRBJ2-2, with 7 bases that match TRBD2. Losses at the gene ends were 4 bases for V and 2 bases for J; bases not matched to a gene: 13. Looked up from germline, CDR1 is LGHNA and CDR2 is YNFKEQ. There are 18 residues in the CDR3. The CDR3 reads CASSPPDALAENTGELFF. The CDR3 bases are TGTGCCAGCAGCCCCCCCGATGCTCTAGCGGAAAACACCGGGGAGCTGTTTTTT.

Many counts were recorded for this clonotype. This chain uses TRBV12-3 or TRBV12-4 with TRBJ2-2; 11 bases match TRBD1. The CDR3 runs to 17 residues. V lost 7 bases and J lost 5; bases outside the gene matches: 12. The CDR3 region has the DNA TGTGCCAGCAACCCATGGACAGGGGGCGAAAGAACCGGGGAGCTGTTTTTT. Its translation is CASNPWTGGERTGELFF.

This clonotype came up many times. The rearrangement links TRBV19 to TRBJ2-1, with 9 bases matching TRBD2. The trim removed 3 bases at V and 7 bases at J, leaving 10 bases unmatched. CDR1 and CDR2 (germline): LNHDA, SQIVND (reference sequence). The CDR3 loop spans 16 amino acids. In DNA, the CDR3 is TGTGCCAGTAGTATGTCGGCGGGAGGGAGTGGAAATGAGCAGTTCTTC. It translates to CASSMSAGGSGNEQFF.

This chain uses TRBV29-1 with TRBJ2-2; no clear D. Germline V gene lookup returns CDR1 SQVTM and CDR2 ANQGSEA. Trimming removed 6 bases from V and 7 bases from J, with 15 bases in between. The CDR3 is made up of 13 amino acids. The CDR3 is CSVLDPSSGELFF. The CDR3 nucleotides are TGCAGCGTGTTGGACCCTTCAAGCGGGGAGCTGTTTTTT.

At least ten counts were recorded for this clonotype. The DNA for the CDR3 is TGTGCCAGCAGCCCACGATTTGGCAGAAGCGTGCCAGACTACACCTTC. Encoded protein: CASSPRFGRSVPDYTF. V is TRBV7-8 and J is TRBJ1-2; D is ambiguous. Germline V gene lookup returns CDR1 SGHVS and CDR2 FQNEAQ. CDR3 length: 16 amino acids. The ends were cut back, 5 bases at V and 10 bases at J, with 26 bases in the middle.

This CDR3 is CSAGSNGGETQYF. Here the CDR3 DNA reads TGCAGTGCTGGGAGCAATGGGGGGGAGACCCAGTACTTC. J is TRBJ2-5 and V is TRBV20-1, with a possible D match to TRBD2 (6 bases). There are 13 residues in the CDR3. V lost 5 bases, J lost 5 bases, and 15 bases lay in between. Germline-derived CDR1 and CDR2 are DFQATT and SNEGSKA (reference sequence).